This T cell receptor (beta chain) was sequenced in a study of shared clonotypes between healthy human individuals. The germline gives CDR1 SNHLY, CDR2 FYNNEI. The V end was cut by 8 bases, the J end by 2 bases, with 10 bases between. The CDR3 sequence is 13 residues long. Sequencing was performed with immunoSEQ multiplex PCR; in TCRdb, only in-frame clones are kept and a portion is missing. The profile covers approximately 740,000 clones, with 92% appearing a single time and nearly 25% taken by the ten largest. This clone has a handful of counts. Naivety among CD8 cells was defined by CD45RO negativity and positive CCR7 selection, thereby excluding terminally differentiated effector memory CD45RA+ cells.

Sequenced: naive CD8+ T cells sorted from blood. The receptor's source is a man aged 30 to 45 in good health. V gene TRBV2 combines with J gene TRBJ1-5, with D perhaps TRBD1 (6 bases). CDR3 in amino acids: CASRNRGNQPQHF. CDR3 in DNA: TGTGCCAGCCGCAACAGGGGCAATCAGCCCCAGCATTTT.